This is a list of T cell receptor beta chains from one sample in a study of T-cell reconstitution after alpha-beta-depleted transplantation in children. TCRdb recomputed calls from the PCR reads with MiXCR, one row per CDR3 protein. The sample comprises 100,000 to 130,000 distinct CDR3 sequences, almost 6.5% of which are singletons, and roughly 24% rests with the top ten. Sequencing used PBMCs, mostly from graft donor cells, obtained 360 days after TCRalphabeta/CD19-depleted stem cell transplant. Receptor source: a male patient aged 2 to 9 who had a stem cell transplant for acute lymphoblastic leukemia, so the T cells may come from the graft donor. The conserved cysteine and the conserved F or W are not part of the CDR3 here. Fields, in order: V gene, CDR3 protein.

v_gene: TRBV29-1; CDR3aa: SAPAGGDLETQY
v_gene: TRBV5-1; CDR3aa: ASSLAGIGDTQY
v_gene: TRBV27; CDR3aa: ASSLVRGKDTQY
v_gene: TRBV20-1; CDR3aa: SADSWGSYEQY
v_gene: TRBV7-6; CDR3aa: ASSLRTGSNQPQH
v_gene: TRBV4-2; CDR3aa: ASRQLSAGEQY
v_gene: TRBV7-9; CDR3aa: ASCDRAGSPLH
v_gene: TRBV27; CDR3aa: ASSWGAGGYNSPLH
v_gene: TRBV11-2; CDR3aa: ASSLGAGTTDTQY
v_gene: TRBV24-1; CDR3aa: ATSDFNSNQPQH
v_gene: TRBV29-1; CDR3aa: SVEMTDYGYT